A selection of T cell receptor beta chains follows, all from one sample in a study of blood T cell repertoires in COVID-19. Profiled with immunoSEQ multiplex PCR; TCRdb holds only in-frame clones, not every one. The table shows some 200,000 clones, with 70% to 90% occurring only once. Sample: PBMCs or T cells enriched from blood (not recorded which). The receptors come from a woman under 30 who had recovered from COVID-19. Each CDR3 is given with its conserved first and last residue. Each record gives: V gene, clone size, D gene, J gene, CDR3 protein, CDR3 DNA. A D gene is named only where the DNA matches it firmly. A clone size is listed for some rows: how often the clone was seen (once, few, many), or a class if it is expanded.

TRBV28,NA,NA,TRBJ1-6,CASSPESGLLHSPLHF,TGTGCCAGCAGTCCAGAATCGGGTCTTCTCCATTCACCCCTCCACTTT
TRBV7-2,NA,TRBD1,TRBJ2-3,CASRGTGRWDTQYF,TGTGCCAGCAGGGGGACAGGGAGGTGGGATACGCAGTATTTT
TRBV28,NA,TRBD2,TRBJ2-3,CASSFLAGALVTDTQYF,TGTGCCAGCAGTTTTCTAGCGGGAGCCCTTGTCACAGATACGCAGTATTTT
TRBV30,NA,TRBD1,TRBJ1-6,CAWQPGTGPNSPLHF,TGTGCCTGGCAACCCGGGACAGGACCTAATTCACCCCTCCACTTT
TRBV5-1,NA,TRBD1,TRBJ1-5,CASSSTGVGQPQHF,TGCGCCAGCAGCTCGACAGGGGTAGGTCAGCCCCAGCATTTT
TRBV9,NA,TRBD1,TRBJ2-2,CASSVGVQGANTGELFF,TGTGCCAGCAGCGTAGGGGTCCAGGGGGCTAACACCGGGGAGCTGTTTTTT
TRBV5-4,NA,NA,TRBJ2-7,CASSGGQGHEQYF,TGTGCCAGCAGCGGGGGCCAGGGCCACGAGCAGTACTTC
TRBV2,NA,NA,TRBJ1-3,CASSGVGAGNTIYF,TGTGCCAGCAGTGGAGTAGGGGCTGGAAACACCATATATTTT
TRBV7-8,NA,TRBD2,TRBJ2-5,CASSLGGWEGFETQYF,TGTGCCAGCAGCTTAGGAGGGTGGGAGGGCTTTGAGACCCAGTACTTC
TRBV4-1,NA,NA,TRBJ2-1,CASSHALLPEQFF,TGCGCCAGCAGCCACGCCCTTCTACCCGAGCAGTTCTTC
TRBV2,NA,NA,TRBJ2-2,CASSELQTGELFF,TGTGCCAGCAGTGAATTACAGACCGGGGAGCTGTTTTTT
TRBV18,once,NA,TRBJ2-7,CASSPRETYEQYF,TGTGCCAGCTCACCTAGGGAGACCTACGAGCAGTACTTC
TRBV4-3,NA,NA,TRBJ2-3,CASSLGQHWTDTQYF,TGCGCCAGCAGCTTGGGGCAGCATTGGACAGATACGCAGTATTTT
TRBV7-8,NA,NA,TRBJ1-2,CASSLAGQGTRGYTF,TGTGCCAGCAGCTTAGCGGGGCAGGGAACGAGGGGCTACACCTTC
TRBV3-1/TRBV3-2,NA,TRBD1,TRBJ1-2,CASSQSLGQHYGYTF,TGTGCCAGCAGCCAATCGCTGGGACAGCACTATGGCTACACCTTC
TRBV16,NA,NA,TRBJ2-5,CASSQQALQETQYF,TGTGCCAGCAGCCAACAGGCCCTACAAGAGACCCAGTACTTC
TRBV30,NA,NA,TRBJ2-2,CAWSGGLLAGELFF,TGTGCCTGGAGTGGAGGACTATTGGCCGGGGAGCTGTTTTTT
TRBV18,few,TRBD1,TRBJ1-2,CASSPSDRAAETF,TGTGCCAGCTCACCTTCGGACAGGGCAGCGGAGACCTTC
TRBV11-2,NA,NA,TRBJ1-1,CASSHTFGQLNTEAFF,TGTGCCAGCAGTCACACTTTTGGACAGTTGAACACTGAAGCTTTCTTT
TRBV3-1/TRBV3-2,few,NA,TRBJ1-2,CASSQADRSNYGYTF,TGTGCCAGCAGCCAAGCGGACAGATCTAACTATGGCTACACCTTC
TRBV10-3,NA,NA,TRBJ1-2,CAISSGSHAIGYGYTF,TGTGCCATCAGTTCGGGGAGCCATGCCATCGGGTATGGCTACACCTTC
TRBV27,NA,TRBD1,TRBJ2-3,CASSRRTGGLGGGTDTQYF,TGTGCCAGCAGTCGCCGGACAGGTGGATTGGGTGGCGGCACAGATACGCAGTATTTT
TRBV11-3,once,TRBD2,TRBJ2-1,CASSSSSGSSPYNEQFF,TGTGCCAGCAGCTCGAGTAGCGGGAGCTCTCCCTACAATGAGCAGTTCTTC
TRBV5-1,NA,TRBD1,TRBJ1-2,CASSLIPGQGDGYTF,TGCGCCAGCAGCTTGATACCGGGACAGGGAGATGGCTACACCTTC
TRBV29-1,NA,TRBD1,TRBJ1-1,CSAGDRVNTEAFF,TGCAGCGCCGGGGACAGGGTAAACACTGAAGCTTTCTTT
TRBV18,NA,TRBD2,TRBJ2-3,CASSPMTSGWGTDTQYF,TGTGCCAGCTCACCAATGACTAGCGGGTGGGGCACAGATACGCAGTATTTT
TRBV3-1/TRBV3-2,NA,NA,TRBJ1-4,CASSQEGANEKLFF,TGTGCCAGCAGCCAAGAAGGGGCTAATGAAAAACTGTTTTTT
TRBV6-6,NA,NA,TRBJ1-1,CASSYSRVNTEAFF,TGTGCCAGCAGTTACTCGAGAGTGAACACTGAAGCTTTCTTT
TRBV5-4,NA,NA,TRBJ2-1,CASSLDLGGGGNEQFF,TGTGCCAGCAGCTTGGACCTCGGGGGAGGGGGCAATGAGCAGTTCTTC
TRBV7-2,NA,NA,TRBJ2-3,CASSLGHPDTQYF,TGTGCCAGCAGCTTAGGGCATCCAGATACGCAGTATTTT
TRBV19,NA,NA,TRBJ2-2,CASSIPGGSGELFF,TGTGCCAGTAGTATCCCAGGGGGGAGCGGGGAGCTGTTTTTT
TRBV15,NA,NA,TRBJ2-1,CATSRDMGSGEQFF,TGTGCCACCAGCAGAGATATGGGGAGCGGGGAGCAGTTCTTC
TRBV28,NA,NA,TRBJ1-6,CASSPKTVYNSPLHF,TGTGCCAGCAGTCCCAAGACAGTTTATAATTCACCCCTCCACTTT
TRBV4-2,NA,TRBD2,TRBJ2-1,CASSLGGSANEQFF,TGTGCCAGCAGCCTCGGCGGGAGCGCCAATGAGCAGTTCTTC
TRBV9,NA,TRBD2,TRBJ2-2,CASSVGSGLTGELFF,TGTGCCAGCAGCGTAGGTAGCGGGTTAACCGGGGAGCTGTTTTTT
TRBV7-9,few,NA,TRBJ1-2,CASSLTAVDYGYTF,TGTGCCAGCAGCTTGACAGCCGTGGACTATGGCTACACCTTC
TRBV10-1,NA,TRBD2,TRBJ2-1,CASRPTGAKLAGDFNEQFF,TGCGCCAGCAGACCGACAGGGGCCAAACTAGCGGGAGATTTCAATGAGCAGTTCTTC
TRBV18,NA,TRBD2,TRBJ2-5,CASSPPGLAGGGQETQYF,TGTGCCAGCTCACCGCCGGGACTAGCGGGAGGTGGGCAAGAGACCCAGTACTTC
TRBV2,NA,NA,TRBJ1-1,CASAYGTLLNRNTEAFF,TGTGCCAGCGCGTATGGGACACTCCTCAATAGGAACACTGAAGCTTTCTTT
TRBV27,NA,NA,TRBJ1-2,CASSAGTNYGYTF,TGTGCCAGCAGTGCCGGGACTAACTATGGCTACACCTTC
TRBV21-1,NA,NA,TRBJ2-5,CASSKVGPGANSKETQYF,NA
TRBV6-5,NA,NA,TRBJ2-5,CASSYDTNQETQYF,TGTGCCAGCAGTTACGACACCAACCAAGAGACCCAGTACTTC
TRBV27,NA,TRBD1,TRBJ1-2,CASSLSRGLGYTF,TGTGCCAGCAGTTTATCCAGGGGGCTTGGCTACACCTTC
TRBV7-3,NA,NA,TRBJ2-3,CASKQTTADTQYF,TGTGCCAGCAAGCAGACAACAGCAGATACGCAGTATTTT
TRBV7-2,NA,TRBD2,TRBJ2-7,CASSFSGSRYEQYF,TGTGCCAGCAGCTTTAGCGGGAGTCGGTACGAGCAGTACTTC
TRBV29-1,NA,NA,TRBJ2-7,CSVEAGAPYEQYF,TGCAGCGTTGAAGCGGGAGCCCCTTACGAGCAGTACTTC
TRBV3-1/TRBV3-2,NA,TRBD2,TRBJ2-5,CASSLLAGVETQYF,TGTGCCAGCAGCCTACTAGCGGGAGTCGAGACCCAGTACTTC
TRBV11-2,NA,TRBD2,TRBJ2-5,CASRSGQTRLAGETQYF,TGTGCCAGCAGATCGGGACAGACAAGACTAGCGGGAGAGACCCAGTACTTC
TRBV6-5,NA,NA,TRBJ1-2,CASWGEQVHYGYTF,TGTGCCAGCTGGGGGGAACAGGTACACTATGGCTACACCTTC
TRBV6-1,NA,NA,TRBJ1-1,CASSDRTALYTEAFF,TGTGCCAGCAGTGACCGGACAGCCTTGTACACTGAAGCTTTCTTT
TRBV7-9,NA,TRBD1,TRBJ2-7,CASSARDRGYEQYF,TGTGCCAGCAGCGCCCGGGACAGGGGCTACGAGCAGTACTTC
TRBV30,NA,TRBD1,TRBJ2-5,CAWRVTGGRETQYF,TGTGCCTGGAGAGTGACAGGGGGGCGAGAGACCCAGTACTTC
TRBV2,NA,NA,TRBJ1-1,CASIFQRSNTEAFF,TGTGCCAGCATCTTCCAGAGGTCTAACACTGAAGCTTTCTTT
TRBV28,NA,TRBD1,TRBJ2-3,CASSTYWDRLRDTQYF,TGTGCCAGCAGTACATATTGGGACAGATTAAGGGATACGCAGTATTTT
TRBV6-5,once,TRBD1,TRBJ2-7,CASRGGQGAHEQYF,TGCGCCAGCAGGGGGGGACAGGGGGCCCACGAGCAGTACTTC